Listed here are 18 T cell receptor beta chains from one sample, sequenced in a study of blood T cell repertoires in COVID-19. Assay: immunoSEQ multiplex PCR; the TCRdb copy retains only in-frame clones and omits some. This sample carries roughly 190,000 clones, roughly 86% of them seen once, and the ten largest clones take more than 4.5%. The sequencing input was peripheral blood. Receptor source: a woman aged 70-85 years with active or convalescent COVID-19.

The chain recombines TRBV29-1 with TRBJ1-4, with TRBD1 matching 9 bases. Germline assignment: CDR1 SQVTM and CDR2 ANQGSEA. The CDR3 is 12 amino acids. The trim removed 6 bases at V and 8 bases at J, leaving 4 bases unmatched. CDR3 amino acids: CSVTGTGEKLFF. DNA of the CDR3: TGCAGCGTCACAGGGACAGGGGAAAAACTGTTTTTT.

The chain couples TRBV28 to TRBJ2-1, with D possibly being TRBD2 (6 bases). Trimming took 7 bases from V and 8 from J, leaving 18 bases between them. Per germline, CDR1 MDHEN and CDR2 SYDVKM. This CDR3 contains 14 residues. CDR3 in amino acids: CASTLAPNSYEQFF. The CDR3 nucleotides read TGTGCCAGCACCCTAGCGCCCAATTCTTATGAGCAGTTCTTC.

This clone appeared a single time. The chain recombines TRBV7-9 with TRBJ2-3; D is undetermined. Germline CDR1 and CDR2: SEHNR and FQNEAQ (reference sequence). CDR3 length equals 13 residues. With 5 bases removed from V and 4 bases from J, the gap between germline ends came to 10 bases. The CDR3 nucleotides read TGTGCCAGCAGCCGAGTGGGCGCAGATACGCAGTATTTT. This translates into CASSRVGADTQYF.

The rearrangement uses TRBV5-1 and TRBJ1-4; possible D gene TRBD1, 5 bases. CDR1 is SGHRS, CDR2 YFSETQ, per germline. The CDR3 sequence is 12 residues long. Trimming took 5 bases from V and 8 from J, leaving 10 bases between them. In DNA, the CDR3 is TGCGCCAGCAGGGATTCAGGGGAAAAACTGTTTTTT. Its protein is CASRDSGEKLFF.

The chain joins TRBV19 to TRBJ2-5; D might be TRBD2 (7 bases). The length of the CDR3 is 14 residues. CDR1 is LNHDA, CDR2 SQIVND, per germline (reference sequence). Trimming removed 5 bases from V and 5 bases from J, with 15 bases in between. In DNA form, the CDR3 reads TGTGCCAGTAGTGTCACAGGGAGGGAGGAGACCCAGTACTTC. It specifies CASSVTGREETQYF.

The rearrangement uses TRBV29-1 and TRBJ1-1; 9 nucleotides match TRBD1. CDR1 is SQVTM, CDR2 ANQGSEA, per germline. This CDR3 is built from 12 residues. With 6 bases clipped from V and 7 bases from J, the junction kept 6 bases outside the gene matches. The CDR3 reads CSVRTGVYEAFF. The DNA of the CDR3 is TGCAGCGTCCGGACAGGGGTGTATGAAGCTTTCTTT. The whole variable domain, filled in from reference TRBV29-1 and TRBJ1-1, reads SAVISQKPSRDICQRGTSLTIQCQVDSQVTMMFWYRQQPGQSLTLIATANQGSEATYESGFVIDKFPISRPNLTFSTLTVSNMSPEDSSIYLCSVRTGVYEAFFGQGTRLTVV.

The chain recombines TRBV7-9 with TRBJ2-1; 11 bases agree with TRBD2. This CDR3 is 19 amino acids long. CDR1 SEHNR and CDR2 FQNEAQ come from the germline V gene (reference sequence). The junction had 11 bases not matched to a gene; V was cut back by 0 bases and J by 4 bases. CDR3 nucleotide sequence: TGTGCCAGCAGCTTAGCTTCAACCACTAGCGGGAGAAGTTACAATGAGCAGTTCTTC. Translating it yields CASSLASTTSGRSYNEQFF.

This rearrangement joins TRBV7-8 to TRBJ2-7; D may be TRBD2 (7 bases). V was trimmed by 2 bases and J by 5 bases, leaving 25 bases between them. The CDR3 has 18 residues. The germline V gene encodes CDR1 SGHVS and CDR2 FQNEAQ. CDR3 sequence (DNA): TGTGCCAGCAGCTTATTTTTGGGACCCGGGGGAGGGGGAAACGAGCAGTACTTC. Protein: CASSLFLGPGGGGNEQYF.

This clone is classed as medium-sized. CDR3: CASSADRYTEAFF. The CDR3, as DNA: TGTGCCAGCAGCGCCGACAGGTATACTGAAGCTTTCTTT. The V call is TRBV9, the J call TRBJ1-1; the D gene is possibly TRBD1 (6 bases). Trimming took 3 bases from V and 5 from J, leaving 11 bases between them. Germline CDR1 SGDLS, CDR2 YYNGEE. The CDR3 loop spans 13 amino acids.

V usage is TRBV6-5 and J usage is TRBJ2-3; 10 bases are shared with TRBD2. V was pared by 4 bases and J by 2 bases, with 3 bases of the junction left unmatched. CDR1 MNHEY and CDR2 SVGAGI come from the germline V gene. This CDR3 spans 15 amino acids. In DNA form, the CDR3 reads TGTGCCAGCAGTTCACTAGCGGGATCCACAGATACGCAGTATTTT. Translated: CASSSLAGSTDTQYF.

This chain connects TRBV21-1 to TRBJ2-7; the table gives TRBD2 as D, unverified against the DNA. TRBV21-1 is labeled a pseudogene. The CDR3 sequence is 17 residues long. The chain's CDR3 is CASSKEWVRSGVYEQYF. CDR3 nucleotide sequence: TGTGCCAGCAGCAAAGAGTGGGTAAGGAGCGGCGTTTACGAGCAGTACTTC.

A few counts support this clone. The chain uses TRBV3-1 (or the pseudogene TRBV3-2) and TRBJ2-7; TRBD1 is a possible D gene (5 bases). Germline V gives CDR1 LGHDT, CDR2 YNNKEL (reference sequence). V was shortened by 6 bases and J by 7 bases, with 13 bases between the two germline ends. This CDR3 contains 12 residues. The DNA for the CDR3 is TGTGCCAGCAGGACAGTTCAAGGAGAGCAGTACTTC. Residues: CASRTVQGEQYF.

The chain combines TRBV29-1 with TRBJ2-2; 8 positions agree with TRBD1. The CDR3 totals 14 residues. The trim removed 6 bases at V and 4 bases at J, leaving 7 bases unmatched. CDR1 is SQVTM and CDR2 is ANQGSEA in the germline V gene. CDR3 DNA: TGCAGCGTAGAATCCGGGACAGGCACCGGGGAGCTGTTTTTT. It is translated as CSVESGTGTGELFF.

The chain carries TRBV4-1 and TRBJ1-6; a possible D gene is TRBD1 (5 bases). V lost 1 base to trimming and J lost 7 bases, with 14 bases between them. This CDR3 is built from 16 residues. The V gene's germline CDR1 is MGHRA and CDR2 YSYEKL. CDR3 DNA sequence: TGCGCCAGCAGCCAAGTGGCAGGGCAAGGGAATTCACCCCTCCACTTT. It is translated as CASSQVAGQGNSPLHF.

The J gene is TRBJ2-1, the V gene TRBV4-2; TRBD2 aligns across 12 bases. Germline V gene data show CDR1 as LGHNA and CDR2 as YNFKEQ. CDR3 size: 21 residues. V lost 0 bases and J lost 0; bases outside the gene matches: 12. The CDR3 DNA is TGTGCCAGCAGCCAAGATCGGCTAACTAGCGGGAGGAGCAGCTCCTACAATGAGCAGTTCTTC. Translated: CASSQDRLTSGRSSSYNEQFF.

The chain is built from TRBV2 and TRBJ2-1, with 9 bases aligning to TRBD1. The V segment lost 3 bases and the J segment 3 bases; nucleotides outside the gene matches: 3. Germline CDR1 and CDR2: SNHLY and FYNNEI. This CDR3 spans 15 amino acids. CDR3 amino acids: CASSDGDRDYNEQFF. CDR3 nucleotides: TGTGCCAGCAGTGACGGGGACAGGGACTACAATGAGCAGTTCTTC.

The rearrangement links TRBV11-2 to TRBJ1-2; TRBD1 is a possible D gene (6 bases). The CDR3 totals 16 residues. Trimming stripped 5 bases from V and 4 bases from J, with 20 bases between. The germline V gene has CDR1 SGHAT and CDR2 FQNNGV. CDR3: CASSPTTGPRRYGYTF. DNA of the CDR3: TGTGCCAGCAGCCCCACTACAGGGCCTCGTCGCTATGGCTACACCTTC.

V and J are TRBV5-4 and TRBJ2-5; the D gene is possibly TRBD2 (6 bases). The CDR3 is 12 amino acids. The V and J ends lost 5 bases and 5 bases respectively, with 10 bases between them. CDR1 is SGHNT, CDR2 YYREEE, per germline (reference sequence). In DNA, the CDR3 is TGTGCCAGCAGGCGGGACGAGGAGACCCAGTACTTC. Amino acid sequence: CASRRDEETQYF.